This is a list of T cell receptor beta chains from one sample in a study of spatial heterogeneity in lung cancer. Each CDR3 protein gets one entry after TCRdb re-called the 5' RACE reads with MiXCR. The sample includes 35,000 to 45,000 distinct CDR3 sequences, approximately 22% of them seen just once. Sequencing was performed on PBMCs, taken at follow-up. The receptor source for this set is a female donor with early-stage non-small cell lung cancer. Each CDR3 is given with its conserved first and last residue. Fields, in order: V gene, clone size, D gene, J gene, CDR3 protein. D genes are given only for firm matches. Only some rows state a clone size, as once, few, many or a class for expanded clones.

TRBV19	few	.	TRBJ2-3	CASSWSTDTQYF
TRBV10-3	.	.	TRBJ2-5	CAISESSGEETQYF
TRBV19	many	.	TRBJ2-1	CASSIVAGNEQFF
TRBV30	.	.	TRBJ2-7	CAWSGPHAAASYEQYF
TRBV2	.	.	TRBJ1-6	CASTRDRIANSPLHF
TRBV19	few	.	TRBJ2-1	CASSRFDTSGNEQFF
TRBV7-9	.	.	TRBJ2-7	CASSLGSLVNYEQYF
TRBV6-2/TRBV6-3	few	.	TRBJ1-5	CASRNRATNQPQHF
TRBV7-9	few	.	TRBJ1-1	CASSLAAGPWGEAFF
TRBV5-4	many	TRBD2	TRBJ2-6	CAIPRVAGGPISGANVLTF
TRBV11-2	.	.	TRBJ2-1	CASSFGRRANEQFF
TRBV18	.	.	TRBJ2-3	CASSDTRSADTQYF
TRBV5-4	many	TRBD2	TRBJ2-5	CASSSSGDLIGKTQYF
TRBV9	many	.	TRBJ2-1	CASSVRVSRSSYNEQFF
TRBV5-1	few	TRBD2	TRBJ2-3	CASSFGTSGTDTQYF
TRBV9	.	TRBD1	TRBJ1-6	CASSLGTDDYSPLHF
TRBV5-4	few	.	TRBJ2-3	CASSLEGGLGTQYF
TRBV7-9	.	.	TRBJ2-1	CASSPKRGYSYNEQFF
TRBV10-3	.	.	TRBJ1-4	CAIRGHTNEKLFF
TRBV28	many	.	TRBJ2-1	CASSFNLGLTTDDEQFF
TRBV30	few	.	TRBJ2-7	CAWTQGTNEQYF
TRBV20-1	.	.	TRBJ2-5	CSASNTQETQYF
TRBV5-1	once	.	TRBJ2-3	CASSVGSTRGADTQYF
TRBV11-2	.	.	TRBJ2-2	CASSPLYLAKLFF
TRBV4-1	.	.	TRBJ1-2	CASSQDGVGHSGYTF
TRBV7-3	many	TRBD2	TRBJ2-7	CASSLSGLAGSEQYF
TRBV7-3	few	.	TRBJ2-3	CASSSRGAVDTQYF
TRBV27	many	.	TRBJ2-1	CASSLLTLLGRGPDNEQFF
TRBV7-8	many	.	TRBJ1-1	CASTTRSRQAITEAFF
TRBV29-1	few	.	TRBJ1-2	CSVEADNGYTF
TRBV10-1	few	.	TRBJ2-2	CASSGVGELFF
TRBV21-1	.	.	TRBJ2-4	CASTPEGRAKNIQYF
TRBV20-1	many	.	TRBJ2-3	CSASGATAATTDTQYF
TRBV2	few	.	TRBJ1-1	CATTLNTEAFF
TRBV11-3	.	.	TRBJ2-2	CASSQVGYTGELFF
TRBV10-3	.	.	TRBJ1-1	CAISESKGDTEAFF
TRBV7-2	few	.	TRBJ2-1	CASSQPVLVGFGTYNEQFF
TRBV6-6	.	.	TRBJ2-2	CASRVRGIGELFF
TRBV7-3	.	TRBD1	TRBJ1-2	CASSTGTGYGYTF
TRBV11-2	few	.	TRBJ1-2	CASTLGGYGYTF
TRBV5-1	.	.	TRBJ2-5	CASSRLGGTQETQYF
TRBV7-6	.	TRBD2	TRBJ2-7	CASSPGLAGAYEQYF
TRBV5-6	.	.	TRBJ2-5	CASSLGSRTERDQYF
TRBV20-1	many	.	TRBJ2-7	CSAIGSYEQYF
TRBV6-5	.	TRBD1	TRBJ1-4	CASSPTGTGPSRGKLFF
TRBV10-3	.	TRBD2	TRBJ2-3	CAISASTSRDTQYF